The T cell receptor (beta chain) under discussion was sequenced for a study of cytomegalovirus exposure and HLA in healthy donors. Study-level results: Most sequenced TCRs were rare (though some public TCRs occurred in many donors). A later analysis linked a missense DCLRE1C variant to TCR beta V- and J-gene trimming. More clonal expansion characterized HLA-associated TCR beta chains than equally common others in a later analysis.

This CDR3 region has 15 residues. Germline lookup yields CDR1 SGDLS and CDR2 YYNGEE. V lost 0 bases, J lost 0 bases, and 9 bases lay in between. With 60 Vbeta and 13 Jbeta primers, the PCR was carried out. Sequencing was performed with immunoSEQ multiplex PCR; in TCRdb, only in-frame clones are kept and a portion is missing. The repertoire has about 150,000 clones, 60% to 80% of them found once; the top ten carry 0.9% to 1.2%. Comments on this clone: Its antigen remains unknown. Other DNA variants within this sample encode the same CDR3.

The chain has TRBV9 and TRBJ1-1; tentative D call: TRBD1 (5 bases). The receptor was isolated from a male donor in good health and CMV-seronegative. Material: PBMCs. The CDR3 coding sequence is TGTGCCAGCAGCGTAGACGGGGGATTGAACACTGAAGCTTTCTTT. Protein sequence: CASSVDGGLNTEAFF.